Following are 5 T cell receptor beta chains from one sample sequenced in a study of blood T cells in healthy people across ages. For the second PCR, which ran for about 6 to 11 cycles, a sample-barcoded 5' primer and a J-beta primer mix were used. TCRdb processed the 5' RACE reads anew with MiXCR; each CDR3 protein has one entry. The sample comprises 1.5 million to 1.8 million distinct CDR3 sequences, about 42% of which are singletons, and over 3.5% rests with the top ten. Sequencing input: blood. The receptors originated from a woman aged 18-30 years in good health.

The rearrangement links TRBV6-6 to TRBJ2-5; the D gene is possibly TRBD2 (5 bases). The CDR3 is 13 amino acids. Germline CDR1 and CDR2: MNHNY and SVGAGI (reference sequence). Between the trimmed V and J ends, which lost 0 bases and 11 bases, there was a span of 13 bases. The CDR3 nucleotides are TGTGCCAGCAGTTACTCGGTCGGGAATGAGCAGTACTTC. Its translation is CASSYSVGNEQYF.

This clonotype was seen a few times. The rearrangement joins TRBV20-1 to TRBJ2-7, with 8 bases lining up with TRBD2. From germline, CDR1 is DFQATT and CDR2 SNEGSKA (reference sequence). Losses at the gene ends were 0 bases for V and 5 bases for J; bases not matched to a gene: 9. CDR3 length equals 15 residues. CDR3 amino acids: CSARDDGTRVHEQYF. The CDR3 region has the DNA TGCAGTGCTAGAGATGACGGGACTAGAGTTCACGAGCAGTACTTC.

The V call is TRBV5-5, the J call TRBJ2-3; the match to TRBD2 covers 9 bases. V dropped 1 base and J dropped 3; count of bases not matched to a gene: 3. The CDR3 runs to 15 residues. Germline lookup yields CDR1 SGHKS and CDR2 YYEKEE (reference sequence). The CDR3 DNA follows: TGTGCCAGCAGCTTGTGGCTAGCGGGGACAGATACGCAGTATTTT. Protein: CASSLWLAGTDTQYF.

This clonotype occurred once. A junction boundary mismatches the germline segment, possibly from a read error. The chain combines TRBV3-1 with TRBJ1-6; D remains ambiguous. The length of the CDR3 is 16 residues. Germline lookup yields CDR1 LGHDT and CDR2 YNNKEL (reference sequence). DNA of the CDR3: TGTGCCAGCACCCAACGCCGACACGCTTATAATTCACCCCTCCACTTT. Amino acids: CASTQRRHAYNSPLHF.

This clonotype was observed a handful of times. The chain is built from TRBV12-3 or TRBV12-4 and TRBJ2-1, with D perhaps matching TRBD1 (6 bases). There are 20 residues in the CDR3. Trimming removed 4 bases at V and 5 bases at J, with 30 bases between. The chain's CDR3 is CASSSATSFRDTYFHNEQFF. CDR3 in DNA: TGTGCCAGCAGTTCCGCAACTTCCTTCCGGGACACATACTTCCACAATGAGCAGTTCTTC.